This T cell receptor (beta chain) was captured by sequencing in a study of radiation and T cells in renal cell carcinoma. Time point in this sample: baseline pretreatment blood. Specified treatment: 15 Gy SBRT to primary tumor, nephrectomy 4 weeks later. Here immunoSEQ multiplex PCR was the method, and the copy in TCRdb shows in-frame clones only, minus some. This table has 100,000 to 150,000 clones, approximately 80% appearing once. The sequences come from blood, collected from a patient whose treatment included radiotherapy and nephrectomy. The TCR comes from a woman aged 55-70 years with renal cell carcinoma.

The CDR3 sequence is CASSLSIRAYEQYF. In DNA, the CDR3 is TGTGCCAGCAGTTTATCGATCAGGGCTTACGAGCAGTACTTC. This rearrangement joins TRBV27 to TRBJ2-7, with D perhaps TRBD1 (5 bases). CDR1 and CDR2 from the germline V gene are MNHEY and SMNVEV (reference sequence). The length of the CDR3 is 14 residues. Trimming removed 0 bases from V and 4 bases from J, with 10 bases in between.